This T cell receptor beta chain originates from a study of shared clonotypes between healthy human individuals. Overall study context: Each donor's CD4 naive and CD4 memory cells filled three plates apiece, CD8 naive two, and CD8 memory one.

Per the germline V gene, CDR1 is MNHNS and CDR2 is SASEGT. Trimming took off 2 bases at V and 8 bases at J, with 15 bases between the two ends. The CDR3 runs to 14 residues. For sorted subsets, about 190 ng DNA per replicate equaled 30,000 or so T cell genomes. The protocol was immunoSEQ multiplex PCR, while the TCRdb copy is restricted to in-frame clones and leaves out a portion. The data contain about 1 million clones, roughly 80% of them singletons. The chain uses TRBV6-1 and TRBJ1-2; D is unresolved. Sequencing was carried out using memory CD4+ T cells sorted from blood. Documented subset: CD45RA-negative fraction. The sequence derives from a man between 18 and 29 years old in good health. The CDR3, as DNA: TGTGCCAGCAGTGAAACCCTGCCGTTGCAGGGCTACACCTTC. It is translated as CASSETLPLQGYTF.